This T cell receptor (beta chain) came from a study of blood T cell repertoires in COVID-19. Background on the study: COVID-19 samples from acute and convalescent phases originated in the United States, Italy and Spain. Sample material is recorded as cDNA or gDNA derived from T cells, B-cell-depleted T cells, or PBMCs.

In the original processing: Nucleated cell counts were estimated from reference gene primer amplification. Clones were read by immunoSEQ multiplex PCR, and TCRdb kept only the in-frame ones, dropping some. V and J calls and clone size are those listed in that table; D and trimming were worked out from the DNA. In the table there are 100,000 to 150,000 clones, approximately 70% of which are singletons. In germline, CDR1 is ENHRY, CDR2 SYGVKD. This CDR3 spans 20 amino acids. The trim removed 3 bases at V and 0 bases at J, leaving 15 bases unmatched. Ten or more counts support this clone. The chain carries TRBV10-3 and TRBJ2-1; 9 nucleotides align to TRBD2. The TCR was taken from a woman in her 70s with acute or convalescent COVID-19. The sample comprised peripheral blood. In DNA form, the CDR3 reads TGTGCCATCAGTGACTCGAGGCGGACTAGCGTTCCAAGCTCCTACAATGAGCAGTTCTTC. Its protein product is CAISDSRRTSVPSSYNEQFF.